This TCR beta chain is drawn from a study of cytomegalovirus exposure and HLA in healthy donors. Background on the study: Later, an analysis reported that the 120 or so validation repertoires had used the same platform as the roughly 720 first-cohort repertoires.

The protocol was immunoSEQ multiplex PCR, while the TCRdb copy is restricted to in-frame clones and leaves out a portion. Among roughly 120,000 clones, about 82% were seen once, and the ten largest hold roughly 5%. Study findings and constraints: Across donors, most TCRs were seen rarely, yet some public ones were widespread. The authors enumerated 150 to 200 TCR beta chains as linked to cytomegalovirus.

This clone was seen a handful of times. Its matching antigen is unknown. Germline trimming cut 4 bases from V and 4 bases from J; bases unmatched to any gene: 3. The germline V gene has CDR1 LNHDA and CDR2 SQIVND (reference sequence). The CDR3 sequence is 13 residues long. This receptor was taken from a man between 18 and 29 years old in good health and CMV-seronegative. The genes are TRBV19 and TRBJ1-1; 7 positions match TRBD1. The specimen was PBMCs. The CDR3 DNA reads TGTGCCAGTAGTACAGGGACAGTCACTGAAGCTTTCTTT. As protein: CASSTGTVTEAFF. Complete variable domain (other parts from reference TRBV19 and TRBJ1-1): DGGITQSPKYLFRKEGQNVTLSCEQNLNHDAMYWYRQDPGQGLRLIYYSQIVNDFQKGDIAEGYSVSREKKESFPLTVTSAQKNPTAFYLCASSTGTVTEAFFGQGTRLTVV.